This T cell receptor beta chain came from a study of cytomegalovirus exposure and HLA in healthy donors. Trimming left V 3 bases short and J 2 bases short, with 14 bases between. Per the germline V gene, CDR1 is SGHTA and CDR2 is FQGNSA. The CDR3 has 15 amino acids. Turning to this clone: No antigen is known for it.

Study-level findings and limits: Most TCR beta V segments were productive about 87% or about 30% of the time in an earlier analysis. Some V segments (TRBV6-2 and TRBV6-3 among them) were excluded as indistinguishable.

Both 60 Vbeta primers and 13 Jbeta primers went into the PCR. The table came from immunoSEQ multiplex PCR; TCRdb's copy has only in-frame clones and leaves some out. In the table there are approximately 120,000 clones, 75% to 80% of which are singletons. This receptor was obtained from a woman between 40 and 50 years old in good health and CMV-seronegative. Source material: PBMCs. V and J are TRBV7-2 and TRBJ2-7; D is possibly TRBD1 (5 bases). CDR3 DNA sequence: TGTGCCAGCAGCTTTTCGACAGCAATCACCTACGAGCAGTACTTC. Amino acid sequence: CASSFSTAITYEQYF.